This is a list of T cell receptor beta chains from one sample in a study of blood T cell repertoires in COVID-19. Profiling relied on immunoSEQ multiplex PCR, and the TCRdb table lists in-frame clones only, not all of them. The sample gives roughly 300,000 clones, around 86% of which show up once; 13% is in the top ten. The sample taken for sequencing was peripheral blood. Receptor source: a human donor in a cohort sampled during active COVID-19. The CDR3 runs from the conserved cysteine through the conserved F or W. The D gene is left open where the match is weak. Size is stated for part of the rows, as once, few or many counts, or as a class when the clone is expanded.

clone_size | d_call | j_call | v_call | cdr3_aa | cdr3_nt
- | TRBD1 | TRBJ1-6 | TRBV14 | CASSSQGGWNSPLHF | TGTGCCAGCAGCTCCCAGGGGGGCTGGAATTCACCCCTCCACTTT
- | TRBD1 | TRBJ2-1 | TRBV5-1 | CASSLTQGARNEQFF | TGCGCCAGCAGCTTGACCCAGGGGGCTCGGAATGAGCAGTTCTTC
- | TRBD1 | TRBJ1-2 | TRBV29-1 | CSVVSGQGYYGYTF | TGCAGCGTTGTATCGGGACAGGGTTACTATGGCTACACCTTC
- | - | TRBJ1-5 | TRBV6-5 | CASSPGSNQPQHF | TGTGCCAGCTCCCCGGGATCCAATCAGCCCCAGCATTTT
- | - | TRBJ2-3 | TRBV5-1 | CASMGDITGDTQYF | TGCGCCAGCATGGGGGACATAACTGGAGATACGCAGTATTTT
- | TRBD1 | TRBJ2-1 | TRBV19 | CAIGTGGNEQFF | TGTGCCATCGGGACAGGGGGCAATGAGCAGTTCTTC
- | - | TRBJ2-6 | TRBV4-3 | CASSQETGAGANVLTF | TGCGCCAGCAGCCAAGAGACGGGGGCTGGGGCCAACGTCCTGACTTTC
- | - | TRBJ1-1 | TRBV18 | CASSLLGRASKNTEAFF | TGTGCCAGCTCACTACTAGGGAGGGCTTCGAAGAACACTGAAGCTTTCTTT
- | - | TRBJ2-2 | TRBV30 | CAWTHEGELFF | TGTGCCTGGACCCATGAGGGGGAGCTGTTTTTT
- | TRBD2 | TRBJ2-1 | TRBV10-3 | CAISGGGSPYNEQFF | TGTGCCATCAGTGGGGGCGGGAGCCCCTACAATGAGCAGTTCTTC
- | - | TRBJ2-1 | TRBV6-2/TRBV6-3 | CASSPTEAAEQFF | TGTGCCAGCAGCCCAACGGAGGCAGCGGAGCAGTTCTTC
- | - | TRBJ2-5 | TRBV6-6 | CASSSLETQYF | TGTGCCAGCAGTTCCCTAGAGACCCAGTACTTC
- | - | TRBJ1-5 | TRBV5-1 | CASSLGTSNQPQHF | TGCGCCAGCAGCTTAGGGACATCCAATCAGCCCCAGCATTTT
- | - | TRBJ2-3 | TRBV18 | CASSLGQSDTQYF | TGTGCCAGCTCACTAGGACAATCAGATACGCAGTATTTT
once | TRBD1 | TRBJ2-1 | TRBV11-2 | CASIWDRGYNEQFF | TGTGCCAGCATTTGGGACAGGGGCTACAATGAGCAGTTCTTC
- | - | TRBJ1-5 | TRBV11-2 | CASILGNSNQPQHF | TGTGCCAGCATTCTAGGCAATAGCAATCAGCCCCAGCATTTT
- | - | TRBJ2-4 | TRBV10-3 | CAISEDTGTSVQYF | TGTGCCATCAGTGAGGACACTGGAACATCTGTTCAGTACTTC
few | - | TRBJ1-1 | TRBV20-1 | CSASTGLKAEAFF | TGCAGTGCTAGTACTGGGCTTAAGGCTGAAGCTTTCTTT
- | TRBD1 | TRBJ1-2 | TRBV6-4 | CASSLTGTQNYGYTF | TGTGCCAGCAGCTTGACAGGGACCCAGAACTATGGCTACACCTTC
- | - | TRBJ1-4 | TRBV3-1/TRBV3-2 | CASSLFQAEKLFF | TGTGCCAGCAGCCTATTTCAGGCAGAAAAACTGTTTTTT
- | TRBD2 | TRBJ2-3 | TRBV3-1/TRBV3-2 | CASSQTSGSTDTQYF | TGTGCCAGCAGCCAAACTAGCGGGAGCACAGATACGCAGTATTTT
- | TRBD2 | TRBJ2-1 | TRBV2 | CASRPSGSSKKGEQFF | TGTGCCAGCAGACCTAGCGGGAGCTCCAAGAAGGGTGAGCAGTTCTTC
- | TRBD1 | TRBJ1-4 | TRBV10-2 | CASTGGLGAAEKLFF | TGCGCCAGCACAGGGGGCTTGGGCGCTGCGGAAAAACTGTTTTTT
- | - | TRBJ2-1 | TRBV5-1 | CASSRTNSYNEQFF | TGCGCCAGCAGCCGGACAAACTCCTACAATGAGCAGTTCTTC
- | - | TRBJ2-2 | TRBV3-1/TRBV3-2 | CASSQVVRELFF | TGTGCCAGCAGCCAAGTAGTTAGGGAGCTGTTTTTT
- | - | TRBJ2-6 | TRBV7-9 | CASSPTGANVLTF | TGTGCCAGCAGCCCTACTGGGGCCAACGTCCTGACTTTC
- | TRBD2 | TRBJ2-1 | TRBV6-2/TRBV6-3 | CASSPYGLAGGGGQFF | TGTGCCAGCAGCCCTTACGGACTAGCGGGAGGCGGGGGGCAGTTCTTC
once | TRBD1 | TRBJ2-1 | TRBV9 | CASSKMGTGSYNEQFF | TGTGCCAGCAGCAAGATGGGGACAGGCTCCTACAATGAGCAGTTCTTC
- | - | TRBJ2-7 | TRBV11-2 | CASSLGHRAEGPFTKQYF | TGTGCCAGCAGCTTAGGGCATCGAGCGGAAGGGCCTTTTACCAAGCAGTACTTC
- | TRBD2 | TRBJ2-1 | TRBV19 | CASSIRTSGRVEQFF | TGTGCCAGTAGTATCCGGACTAGCGGGAGGGTTGAGCAGTTCTTC
- | TRBD2 | TRBJ2-1 | TRBV6-1 | CASSEGTSPYNEQFF | TGTGCCAGCAGTGAGGGGACTAGTCCCTACAATGAGCAGTTCTTC
- | - | TRBJ2-4 | TRBV12-2 | CASRLYSGRSSKNIQYF | TGTGCAAGTCGCTTATATTCTGGCAGGTCGAGCAAAAACATTCAGTACTTC
- | - | TRBJ2-7 | TRBV24-1 | CATSDYRDEQYF | TGTGCCACCAGTGATTACAGGGACGAGCAGTACTTC
- | - | TRBJ1-1 | TRBV21-1 | CASSTGEGPEAFF | TGTGCCAGCAGCACTGGGGAGGGCCCTGAAGCTTTCTTT
- | TRBD1 | TRBJ2-7 | TRBV18 | CASSQDRSYEQYF | TGTGCCAGCTCACAGGACAGGAGCTACGAGCAGTACTTC
- | TRBD1 | TRBJ1-5 | TRBV9 | CASSVGTVGQPQHF | TGTGCCAGCAGCGTCGGGACAGTTGGTCAGCCCCAGCATTTT
- | TRBD2 | TRBJ2-3 | TRBV6-1 | CASSEPGLAADTQYF | TGTGCCAGCAGTGAACCGGGACTAGCTGCAGATACGCAGTATTTT
- | - | TRBJ1-4 | TRBV19 | CASHATGTRASGNEKLFF | TGTGCCAGTCACGCCACGGGGACACGGGCCAGTGGGAATGAAAAACTGTTTTTT
- | - | TRBJ2-1 | TRBV6-5 | CASSSLSGEQFF | TGTGCCAGCAGTTCATTGAGCGGTGAGCAGTTCTTC
many | TRBD2 | TRBJ2-2 | TRBV7-2 | CASSRGVTGELFF | TGTGCCAGCAGCCGGGGGGTCACCGGGGAGCTGTTTTTT
- | - | TRBJ1-5 | TRBV20-1 | CSASRPGDNQPQHF | TGCAGTGCTAGTCGGCCGGGAGACAATCAGCCCCAGCATTTT
- | - | TRBJ1-1 | TRBV2 | CASSMGVTGRVTEAFF | TGTGCCAGCAGCATGGGGGTAACAGGGAGGGTGACTGAAGCTTTCTTT
- | TRBD1 | TRBJ2-4 | TRBV18 | CASSPGQGIGIQYF | TGTGCCAGCTCACCGGGACAGGGGATTGGCATTCAGTACTTC
- | TRBD1 | TRBJ2-7 | TRBV12-3/TRBV12-4 | CASRERQGAWYF | TGTGCCAGCAGAGAAAGACAGGGTGCATGGTACTTC
- | TRBD2 | TRBJ2-7 | TRBV7-2 | CASRPSGGLGEQYF | TGTGCCAGCAGACCCAGCGGGGGACTGGGGGAGCAGTACTTC
- | TRBD2 | TRBJ2-3 | TRBV19 | CASTKAGGRTDTQYF | TGTGCCAGTACAAAAGCGGGAGGACGCACAGATACGCAGTATTTT
- | - | TRBJ2-1 | TRBV28 | CASSLNGNGNEQFF | TGTGCCAGCAGTTTAAACGGGAACGGAAATGAGCAGTTCTTC
few | TRBD1 | TRBJ1-1 | TRBV28 | CASSFRTGPLNTEAFF | TGTGCCAGCAGTTTCCGGACAGGACCACTGAACACTGAAGCTTTCTTT
- | TRBD1 | TRBJ1-1 | TRBV9 | CASSHSGGENTEAFF | TGTGCCAGCAGTCATTCAGGGGGCGAAAACACTGAAGCTTTCTTT
- | TRBD2 | TRBJ2-3 | TRBV11-3 | CASSPGRTSGSTDTQYF | TGTGCCAGCAGCCCCGGCCGGACTAGCGGGAGCACAGATACGCAGTATTTT
- | TRBD1 | TRBJ2-2 | TRBV27 | CASNLRAVQGTGLNTGELFF | TGTGCCAGCAACCTTAGGGCCGTTCAAGGGACAGGCCTGAACACCGGGGAGCTGTTTTTT
- | - | TRBJ1-1 | TRBV7-2 | CASSFLLNTEAFF | TGTGCCAGCAGCTTCCTTCTGAACACTGAAGCTTTCTTT
- | - | TRBJ1-5 | TRBV27 | CASSLAGANNQPQHF | TGTGCCAGCAGTTTGGCGGGGGCGAACAATCAGCCCCAGCATTTT
- | TRBD2 | TRBJ2-2 | TRBV11-1 | CASSLAGGNTGELFF | TGTGCCAGCAGCTTGGCGGGGGGGAACACCGGGGAGCTGTTTTTT
- | TRBD2 | TRBJ2-5 | TRBV6-1 | CASSEARGRTQETQYF | TGTGCCAGCAGTGAAGCGCGGGGGAGGACCCAAGAGACCCAGTACTTC
- | - | TRBJ1-2 | TRBV28 | CASSITLSGAYGYTF | TGTGCCAGCAGTATAACTCTCTCAGGGGCCTATGGCTACACCTTC
- | - | TRBJ2-7 | TRBV10-3 | CAIERPGGEQYF | TGTGCCATCGAGCGTCCGGGTGGCGAGCAGTACTTC
- | - | TRBJ1-1 | TRBV6-2/TRBV6-3 | CASSYLALQGVRTEAFF | TGTGCCAGCAGTTACTTGGCCCTACAGGGAGTGAGGACTGAAGCTTTCTTT
- | - | TRBJ1-4 | TRBV6-6 | CASHWGSTNEKLFF | TGTGCCAGCCATTGGGGCAGCACTAATGAAAAACTGTTTTTT
- | TRBD2 | TRBJ2-7 | TRBV28 | CASSYRDPGREQYF | TGTGCCAGCAGTTACCGGGACCCCGGGAGGGAGCAGTACTTC